This T cell receptor (beta chain) was sequenced during a study of T cells in Graves' hyperthyroidism and ophthalmopathy (dated by TCRdb to between 2019 and 2020). With regard to the full study: Peripheral blood samples were taken at the time of initial diagnosis, prior to any treatment. After sampling, hyperthyroidism patients received methimazole starting at 30 mg daily, and ophthalmopathy patients received high-dose intravenous methylprednisolone. In addition, the study compared T-cell repertoires in thyroid tissue and in blood from about 6 Graves' hyperthyroidism patients. According to the paper, TCR Vbeta CDR3 sequencing was carried out on 120 to 150 peripheral blood samples, which came from fewer than 50 ophthalmopathy, some 73 hyperthyroidism and some 17 progressor patients. For training and testing, the roughly 97 patients in the discovery cohort were randomly divided in a 7:3 ratio. Prospective prediction of ophthalmopathy was tested in an independent validation cohort of about 19 hyperthyroidism patients and around 16 patients who later progressed to ophthalmopathy. To identify TCR V-J signatures that set the groups apart, the researchers used a discovery cohort of roughly 100 patients, made up of fewer than 50 with Graves' ophthalmopathy and some 56 with stable Graves' hyperthyroidism. Study-wide conclusions, independent of this receptor: Most expanded thyroid clonotypes (frequency above 0.001) were also detected in blood, suggesting blood repertoires may reflect thyroid immune responses. Sample size was not statistically predetermined, and blinding of investigators to group allocation was not performed. During validation, the model predicted progression to ophthalmopathy a median of around 6 months ahead of onset, with approximately 70% sensitivity and roughly 72% specificity. A model built on a 13 V-J signature distinguished ophthalmopathy from stable hyperthyroidism, reaching 85% to 90% sensitivity and 81.08% specificity in cross-validation and 80%/75% in testing.

Amplification of TCR beta CDR3 regions was carried out from RNA transcripts. A first-round RT-PCR of the TCR CDR3 used the HTBI primer set with the Qiagen OneStep RT-PCR kit. Libraries were constructed in a second round of multiplex PCR, after which size selection and purification were carried out. Paired-end sequencing of the libraries was performed with 100 bp reads on an Illumina HiSeq2000. As for the authors' bioinformatics: SOAPnuke was used to process the raw data, throwing out any read that contained adapters or uncalled bases, had a mean Phred below 15, or lacked an exact constant-primer or identifier match. High-quality paired reads were merged using COPE v1.2.5, and each unique nucleotide sequence was defined as a clonotype. MiTCR v1.1 was used to align the clonotypes against IMGT TRBV, TRBD and TRBJ reference segments. Analysis was restricted to V-J combinations with a frequency above 0.0001, which covered roughly 99% of repertoires. A TCS score was defined as the ratio between F50 (clonal expansion) and ExV (chaos), using BLOSUM62-based TCRdist between CDR3 peptides within each V-J. Welch's t-statistics and random forest reduced approximately 520 V-J features to 13, which were used in a naive Bayes classifier (R e1071). TCRdb redid the processing of the public reads, applying fastp at Q25 and MiXCR, and retained in-frame beta chains. One record per CDR3 amino acid sequence lists the most common genes and DNA. TCRdb, not the original authors, processed these V and J calls. Counted in this sample were fewer than 900,000 distinct CDR3 sequences; approximately 19% of them appeared once. 16% of the sample comes from the top ten.

For this clonotype: The antigen it binds to is not known. Per-nucleotide qualities are absent, and no much larger clonotype sits a single base away.

Hyperthyroidism patients were aged 18 to 65 years and newly diagnosed, with disease duration of less than 2 months. The study excluded patients with uncontrolled infections, other autoimmune diseases, pregnancy or lactation. Diagnoses were established on the basis of clinical symptoms, serum thyroxine and TRAb, thyroid ultrasound, and orbital computed tomography. For progressor patients, blood was drawn at the first diagnosis of hyperthyroidism, before any ophthalmopathy symptoms had appeared. PBMCs were isolated from about 10 ml of fresh peripheral blood by Ficoll-Paque density gradient centrifugation. Progressor patients were initially diagnosed with Graves' hyperthyroidism and developed ophthalmopathy during follow-up. Total RNA was extracted with Trizol reagent, and quality was checked on an Agilent 2100 Bioanalyzer. V trim: 5 bases; J trim: 6 bases; unmatched bases: 6. CDR1 is given as SGHVS and CDR2 as FNYEAQ, both from the germline V gene. Spanning cysteine to phenylalanine, the CDR3 consists of 14 amino acids. The sequence is cut down to CDR3 DNA, 42 bases in frame from base 1.

The specimen was blood. The chain links TRBV7-6 with TRBJ2-1, with 8 central nucleotides matching TRBD1. This receptor was taken from a woman in her fifties or sixties with Graves' hyperthyroidism that later progressed to Graves' ophthalmopathy. The DNA reads TGTGCCAGCAGCGAAGGACAGGGAGGCAATGAGCAGTTCTTC. Translated, this gives CASSEGQGGNEQFF.